The entry below gives a single T cell receptor (beta chain) sequence along with its context. Its antigen is unknown. TCR cDNA was made by 5'RACE template switching, adding a universal primer site and UMIs. TCRdb itself ran the 5' RACE reads through MiXCR, one entry per CDR3 protein. The data show almost 600,000 distinct CDR3 sequences, with about 13% seen just once and over 13% held by the top ten. These data belong to a study of T cells after yellow fever vaccination. Study as a whole: Preparation used SMART-Seq v4 Ultra Low Input for the low-cell-number fractions.

Findings of the study overall: Weaker, the secondary response had a peak occurring faster, on day 5 versus 15. Among primary-vaccination clones, most reappeared after the booster, at roughly 96% for CD4 and roughly 88% for CD8.

The sequenced sample was PBMCs, obtained on the day of the yellow fever booster vaccination. This receptor was identified in a man aged 25 to 45 who received the YFV17D yellow fever vaccine.

CDR3 DNA: TGTGCCACGAGGATCCCCTACGAGCAGTACTTC. It codes for CATRIPYEQYF. The chain recombines TRBV19 with TRBJ2-7, with D unclear. Germline CDR1 reads LNHDA; CDR2 reads SQIVND (reference sequence). This CDR3 is 11 amino acids long. The V end lost 10 bases, the J end lost 2 bases, and 9 bases lay between the germline ends.